This T cell receptor beta chain comes out of a study of blood T cell repertoires in COVID-19. Whole-study context: T cells, B-cell-depleted T cells, or PBMCs supplied cDNA or gDNA.

Enrollees, about 18 to 100 years old, lived in about two dozen US areas. Each participant's cohort was designated according to participant-reported clinical history. How the authors handled the data: How many nucleated cells were present was estimated from reference gene primer amplification. The method was immunoSEQ multiplex PCR; TCRdb's version includes in-frame clones alone and lacks a portion of them. V and J calls and clone size follow that table, whereas D and trimming were derived from the DNA. The sample records around 150,000 clones, around four fifths being singletons. V lost 0 bases and J lost 11; bases outside the gene matches: 15. Germline loops: CDR1 MGHRA, CDR2 YSYEKL. This CDR3 is 17 amino acids long.

The genes are TRBV4-1 and TRBJ2-3, with 9 positions matching TRBD2. Input material: PBMCs or T cells enriched from blood (not recorded which). This clonotype was obtained from a woman between 40 and 55 years old who had recovered from COVID-19. CDR3 sequence: CASSQDGGLAGSDVQYF. CDR3 bases: TGCGCCAGCAGCCAAGATGGAGGGCTAGCGGGGTCTGATGTGCAGTATTTT.